This entry is about one T cell receptor (beta chain). Its antigen is not yet known. No clone much larger than this one lies a single base away; base qualities are absent. The sample holds other DNA sequences that translate to the same CDR3. Its CDR3 holds 12 amino acids, cysteine through phenylalanine. Only the CDR3 part of the read is kept: 36 bases, read in frame from the first base. The germline V gene gives CDR1 as SGHDN and CDR2 as FVKESK. Cut back by 2 bases and 4 bases, the V and J ends lie 5 bases apart. This record belongs to a study of a mutant IDH1 vaccine in newly diagnosed glioma (dated by TCRdb to about 2021). Study-level background: Vaccination was initiated 4-6 weeks after radiotherapy alone, or concurrently with temozolomide cycles in the chemotherapy-containing groups. Of the 25 to 40 patients who were treated, approximately 60% were male and roughly 40% were female, and the mean age was about 40 years. Before enrollment, most patients had been given radiochemotherapy with temozolomide as standard therapy, while the rest had received either radiotherapy alone or temozolomide alone. The week-35 safety follow-up was designated visit V12, and the week-47 end of study was designated visit V13. Peripheral blood samples were drawn at six visits, namely V03 (baseline), V05, V07, V10, V12 and V13. Longitudinal TCRB deep sequencing was performed for fewer than 30 treated patients wherever samples were available for exploratory analyses.

General findings and caveats noted by the study authors: Immune responses induced by the vaccine were seen in 90% to 95% of patients across multiple MHC alleles. According to the authors, sample limitations meant that analyses of patient blood samples could not be reproduced. Pseudoprogression seemed to be unrelated to changes in the top peripheral T cell clonotypes found by TCRB sequencing. PBMC samples for TCRB deep sequencing were selected based on availability.

The sample's time point label is to be understood as: week 35, safety follow-up. Each vaccine dose, consisting of 300 ug of a 20-mer mutant IDH1 peptide in Montanide, was administered subcutaneously with topical imiquimod. Patients received eight vaccinations in weeks 1, 3, 5, 7, 11, 15, 19 and 23, corresponding to visits V03 through V10. Newly diagnosed WHO grade 3 or 4 IDH1-mutant astrocytomas showing loss of nuclear ATRX were present in the donors. The samples were drawn from NOA16, a multicentre, single-arm, open-label phase I trial in Germany that tested a mutant IDH1 peptide vaccine in humans for the first time. Genomic DNA for TCRB sequencing was isolated from EDTA blood with the DNeasy Blood and Tissue Kit. The library was obtained by the immunoSEQ multiplex PCR assay. Following the manufacturer's protocol, the hsTCRB Kit was used to amplify rearranged TCR beta chain sequences. An Illumina MiSeq was used to sequence the TCRB libraries. Processing in the source paper ran as follows. The proprietary platform of the kit vendor was used for demultiplexing, trimming and gene mapping. Imported from immuneACCESS, the table was reduced by TCRdb to in-frame sequences with V and J called. These copies leave out some clones; in studies compared against another copy, an unresolved V gene accounts for under half, and the cause of the remainder is not known. The D gene and trimming were derived from the DNA, and the V and J assignments and clone size from that table. The sample table contains some 60,000 clones; only one count was recorded for approximately 87% of them. Around 1.6% of the sample comes from the top ten.

The specimen comprised PBMCs, sampled from a glioma patient whose treatment included an IDH1 peptide vaccine. The clonotype originates from a man between 35 and 55 years old with glioma. The rearrangement combines TRBV14 with TRBJ1-2; no confident D gene assignment can be made. The bases read TGTGCCAGCAGCCAAAGCGCCTATGGCTACACCTTC. This is translated as CASSQSAYGYTF.